This T cell receptor beta chain was identified during a study of post-analysis software for immune sequencing data. General observations from the study: Multiple sclerosis was associated with a significant reduction in normalized Chao1 diversity relative to controls. About 5 TRBV segments occurring more often in patients than controls included TRBV5-6, TRBV5-1 and TRBV20-1. F measure showed strong co-clustering of same-batch samples.

V lost 7 bases, J lost 7 bases, and 14 bases lay in between. The CDR3 consists of 12 residues. Sequencing libraries made from TCR beta cDNA carried unique molecular identifiers. Each batch of about 0.95 to 10 million T cells produced 450,000 to 500,000 cDNA molecules. TCRdb reanalysed the PCR reads using MiXCR and keeps one entry per CDR3 protein. The sample records 750,000 to 950,000 distinct CDR3 sequences, about half being singletons. This clonotype was observed a few times. Antigen specificity is unknown. The chain carries TRBV12-3 or TRBV12-4 and TRBJ2-7, with D possibly called TRBD1 or TRBD2 (5 bases each). The sequenced material came from blood. This sequence was found in a girl aged 5 to 17 with multiple sclerosis. The CDR3 sequence: CASTSWGTEQYF. For the CDR3, the DNA is TGTGCCAGCACCTCTTGGGGGACGGAGCAGTACTTC.